This is a list of T cell receptor beta chains from one sample in a study of blood T cell repertoires in COVID-19. Sequenced by immunoSEQ multiplex PCR; TCRdb stores in-frame clones only, minus some. Here the sample spans some 160,000 clones, roughly 83% being singletons. Sequencing used peripheral blood. Every receptor here comes from a human donor in a cohort sampled during active COVID-19. The CDR3 runs from the conserved cysteine through the conserved F or W. A D gene is named only where the DNA matches it firmly. Where a row states a size, it is once, few, many or the class of an expanded clone; other rows omit it.

CDR3 DNA,CDR3 protein,CDR3 length,clone size,J gene,V gene,D gene
TGTGCCAGCACACGGGGACTTTCTGGGGCCTATGGCTACACCTTC,CASTRGLSGAYGYTF,15,.,TRBJ1-2,TRBV6-5,.
TGTGCCAGCAGTTACTCGGGCGGGAGGGTTAATGAGCAGTTCTTC,CASSYSGGRVNEQFF,15,.,TRBJ2-1,TRBV6-5,TRBD2
TGCAGCGTTTCCGGGACAGGGGACCCAGATACGCAGTATTTT,CSVSGTGDPDTQYF,14,.,TRBJ2-3,TRBV29-1,TRBD1
TGTGCCAGCAGTTCGGGGTCGGACTATAATCAGCCCCAGCATTTT,CASSSGSDYNQPQHF,15,.,TRBJ1-5,TRBV28,.
TGTGCCAGCAGCCAAGGCCCGGGGGGGGCCGGGGAGCTGTTTTTT,CASSQGPGGAGELFF,15,.,TRBJ2-2,TRBV14,TRBD2
TGTGCCAGCAGCGTAGGAGCGGGAGGGCACAATGAGCAGTTCTTC,CASSVGAGGHNEQFF,15,.,TRBJ2-1,TRBV9,TRBD2
TGCGCCAGTAGGCGAGAGGACAGGGGGCGGGGGGAGCAGTACTTC,CASRREDRGRGEQYF,15,.,TRBJ2-7,TRBV4-3,TRBD1
TGTGCCAGCAGCCCTAGCGTCTCCTACAATGAGCAGTTCTTC,CASSPSVSYNEQFF,14,.,TRBJ2-1,TRBV27,.
TGCGCCAGCAGCTTGATGGACAGGGCTCTCGAGCAGTACTTC,CASSLMDRALEQYF,14,.,TRBJ2-7,TRBV5-1,TRBD1
TGTGCCAGCAGCTCATCAGGGGGCGGGGGTCAGCCCCAGCATTTT,CASSSSGGGGQPQHF,15,.,TRBJ1-5,TRBV7-2,TRBD1
TGTGCCAGTAGTACCAGTACAGGGTGGGGCGAAAAACTGTTTTTT,CASSTSTGWGEKLFF,15,.,TRBJ1-4,TRBV19,.
TGTGCCAGCAGCTTACGATCTAGCGGGGGATCTGGGGCCAACGTCCTGACTTTC,CASSLRSSGGSGANVLTF,18,once,TRBJ2-6,TRBV5-6,TRBD2
TGTGCCAGAAGCTTGTGTCGCTCCTACGAGCAGTACTTC,CARSLCRSYEQYF,13,.,TRBJ2-7,TRBV5-3,.
TGTGCCAGCAGTTTAGGGGGGGCCCTGCGGACTGAAGCTTTCTTT,CASSLGGALRTEAFF,15,.,TRBJ1-1,TRBV28,.
TGTGCCAGCAGTGAAAGGGGAACGGACTATAATTCACCCCTCCACTTT,CASSERGTDYNSPLHF,16,.,TRBJ1-6,TRBV2,.
TGCGCCAGCAGCCAAGAAAGGGGCAGTAAAAACGAGCAGTACTTC,CASSQERGSKNEQYF,15,.,TRBJ2-7,TRBV4-3,.
TGTGCTAGCAGCTTAGGACAGGGGGCGGACTACGAGCAGTACTTC,CASSLGQGADYEQYF,15,.,TRBJ2-7,TRBV7-7,TRBD1
TGTGCCAGCAGGACCGGGACAGGGGTCCACGAGCAGTACTTC,CASRTGTGVHEQYF,14,medium-sized,TRBJ2-7,TRBV25-1,TRBD1
TGCAGTGCTAGTGATGAGCGGGGGTCAGACACTGAAGCTTTCTTT,CSASDERGSDTEAFF,15,few,TRBJ1-1,TRBV20-1,.
TGTGCCAGCAGCTTGGACGACAGGGGTTCCTACGAGCAGTACTTC,CASSLDDRGSYEQYF,15,.,TRBJ2-7,TRBV7-3,TRBD1
TGTGCCACCAGTGGGCCACCCACCGGGGAGCTGTTTTTT,CATSGPPTGELFF,13,once,TRBJ2-2,TRBV24-1,.
TGTGCCAGCAGCCGATCAACTAGCGGGGGGCCGGCCGAGCAGTACTTC,CASSRSTSGGPAEQYF,16,.,TRBJ2-7,TRBV6-6,TRBD2
TGTGCCAGCAGTGGGGACAGGGGTTATAAGCACACTGAAGCTTTCTTT,CASSGDRGYKHTEAFF,16,.,TRBJ1-1,TRBV25-1,TRBD1
TGCGCCAGCAACAGGGGATACATGAACACTGAAGCTTTCTTT,CASNRGYMNTEAFF,14,.,TRBJ1-1,TRBV10-2,TRBD1
TGCGCCAGCAGCTTAGGACGGAGCAGGGACACTGAAGCTTTCTTT,CASSLGRSRDTEAFF,15,.,TRBJ1-1,TRBV5-1,.
TGTGCTAGTGGTTTGGCCGCGCAGACTGCCTTTAATTCACCCCTCCACTTT,CASGLAAQTAFNSPLHF,17,.,TRBJ1-6,TRBV12-5,.
TGTGCCAGCAGCTTAGTTTCAGGGGGAAACACCATATATTTT,CASSLVSGGNTIYF,14,once,TRBJ1-3,TRBV7-9,.
TGCGCCAGCAGCCCCCGGACAGGGGGGTACGAGCAGTACTTC,CASSPRTGGYEQYF,14,.,TRBJ2-7,TRBV5-1,TRBD1
TGTGCCAGCAGTACAGACAGGAGCCCCACAGATACGCAGTATTTT,CASSTDRSPTDTQYF,15,.,TRBJ2-3,TRBV6-2/TRBV6-3,.
TGTGCCAGTACTCCTACAGGGACGAACACTGAAGCTTTCTTT,CASTPTGTNTEAFF,14,.,TRBJ1-1,TRBV19,.
TGCACCAGCAGCCAAGATGAGCGAAGAATCCCTTTCTATGGCTACACCTTC,CTSSQDERRIPFYGYTF,17,.,TRBJ1-2,TRBV1,.
TGTGCCAGCAGTGAAGCCCAGAGGGATCAGCCCCAGCATTTT,CASSEAQRDQPQHF,14,.,TRBJ1-5,TRBV2,.
TGTGCCAGCAACCCTTGGGCCCTCCAAGCCAACTATGGCTACACCTTC,CASNPWALQANYGYTF,16,once,TRBJ1-2,TRBV7-2,.
TGTGCCACCAGTGACCCAGGGACAGGCAACGAGCAGTACTTC,CATSDPGTGNEQYF,14,.,TRBJ2-7,TRBV24-1,TRBD1
TGTGCCAGCAGTTCCCCGGACAGAGTTGGTTACGAGCAGTACTTC,CASSSPDRVGYEQYF,15,.,TRBJ2-7,TRBV28,.
TGTGCCACCCAGCGGGAGCTCACCGGGGAGCTGTTTTTT,CATQRELTGELFF,13,.,TRBJ2-2,TRBV24-1,TRBD2
TGCGCCAGCAGTGGGAATTGTTGGGACAACAATCAGCCCCAGCATTTT,CASSGNCWDNNQPQHF,16,.,TRBJ1-5,TRBV23-1,.
TGTGCCAGCAGTTACTACCTACAGGGGGCTTTAACCTACGAGCAGTACTTC,CASSYYLQGALTYEQYF,17,.,TRBJ2-7,TRBV6-2/TRBV6-3,TRBD1
TGTGCCACCAGCCCAGTGGAGGGCTTGAACACTGAAGCTTTCTTT,CATSPVEGLNTEAFF,15,.,TRBJ1-1,TRBV15,.
TGCGCCAGCAGCCAAGATACGAGTTATGGCTACACCTTC,CASSQDTSYGYTF,13,.,TRBJ1-2,TRBV4-1,.
TGTGCCAGCAGAGTCGGGGGGGGGAATGAGCAGTTCTTC,CASRVGGGNEQFF,13,.,TRBJ2-1,TRBV6-6,TRBD2
TGTGCCAGCAGTTCCGGGACAAAGAACACTGAAGCTTTCTTT,CASSSGTKNTEAFF,14,.,TRBJ1-1,TRBV28,.
TGTGCCAGCAGCCGCCCGACAGAGGGCACAGATACGCAGTATTTT,CASSRPTEGTDTQYF,15,.,TRBJ2-3,TRBV4-2,.
TGTGCCAGCAGTTACTCGGGGGCCCCCTACGAGCAGTACTTC,CASSYSGAPYEQYF,14,.,TRBJ2-7,TRBV6-5,.
TGTGCCAGCAGACGACAGGGGGCTTACACCATATATTTT,CASRRQGAYTIYF,13,once,TRBJ1-3,TRBV5-6,TRBD1
TGTGCCAGCAGTGTAGCGGGGCACAATGAGCAGTTCTTC,CASSVAGHNEQFF,13,.,TRBJ2-1,TRBV25-1,TRBD2
TGTGCCAGCAGCTTGGAGGGGGAACGCTCCTACGAGCAGTACTTC,CASSLEGERSYEQYF,15,.,TRBJ2-7,TRBV5-5,.
TGTGCCAGCAGCTTAGTGATAGCGGGAGTCGCAGATACGCAGTATTTT,CASSLVIAGVADTQYF,16,.,TRBJ2-3,TRBV11-2,TRBD2